A selection of T cell receptor beta chains follows, all from one sample in a study of T-cell memory formation after mild COVID-19. TCRdb used MiXCR to reprocess the 5' RACE reads, holding one entry per CDR3 protein. This sample carries approximately 230,000 distinct CDR3 sequences, less than 20% of them seen once, and the ten largest clones take 3.5%. Sequenced sample: PBMCs or a T cell subset sorted from them (not recorded which). These TCRs come from a man aged 18 to 29 who had mild COVID-19 (a few samples of this study predate the infection). Cell type and time point are not known. The CDR3 runs from the conserved cysteine through the conserved F or W. A D gene is named only where the DNA matches it firmly. Clone size, where shown, is once, few, many, or a class for clones that have expanded.

>.|.|TRBV12-3/TRBV12-4|TRBJ2-3
TGTGCCAGCAGATCATCCACCCGAGCTATTACGCAGTATTTT
CASRSSTRAITQYF
>few|.|TRBV12-3/TRBV12-4|TRBJ2-3
TGTGCCAGCATGGGGGGTTGGGGACGCACAGATACGCAGTATTTT
CASMGGWGRTDTQYF
>many|.|TRBV5-1|TRBJ1-5
TGCGCCAGCAGCTTGGCCTATGGGGGGCATAGCAATCAGCCCCAGCATTTT
CASSLAYGGHSNQPQHF
>.|.|TRBV12-5|TRBJ2-5
TGTGCTAGTGCCCAGGGGGGAGAGACCCAGTACTTC
CASAQGGETQYF
>.|TRBD1|TRBV4-3|TRBJ1-2
TGCGCCAGCAGCCACGAGCCCCGGGACAGGGGGAACTATGGCTACACCTTC
CASSHEPRDRGNYGYTF
>.|TRBD2|TRBV24-1|TRBJ2-1
TGTGCCACCCGGGCGGGGGGCTCCTACAATGAGCAGTTCTTC
CATRAGGSYNEQFF
>.|.|TRBV6-2/TRBV6-3|TRBJ1-1
TGTGCCAGCAGTTACTGGGGGGCATTCAACACTGAAGCTTTCTTT
CASSYWGAFNTEAFF
>.|.|TRBV5-1|TRBJ2-5
TGCGCCAGCGGATTCGGGGTTGGCCGACGGGATACCCAGTACTTC
CASGFGVGRRDTQYF
>many|.|TRBV12-3/TRBV12-4|TRBJ2-7
TGTGCCAGCAGAGGATATTACGAGCAGTACTTC
CASRGYYEQYF
>few|TRBD1|TRBV7-2|TRBJ1-2
TGTGCCAGCAGAATAGAAGGGGGCGCTCTAGGCTACACCTTC
CASRIEGGALGYTF
>few|.|TRBV7-9|TRBJ2-7
TGTGCCAGCGGCACTTTTGGGACGGCGAGACGCTCTCACGAGCAGTACTTC
CASGTFGTARRSHEQYF
>.|.|TRBV3-1|TRBJ2-5
TGTGCCAGCAGCCTGAGGACGGACTCGTACCAAGAGACCCAGTACTTC
CASSLRTDSYQETQYF
>few|TRBD1|TRBV4-3|TRBJ1-3
TGCGCCAGCAGCCAAGATACAATCCAGGGGGCTGGAAACACCATATATTTT
CASSQDTIQGAGNTIYF
>.|.|TRBV5-1|TRBJ2-5
TGCGCCAGCAGCTTGCCGGGCCTAATTCAGGGCGGTCTGGCAGAGACCCAGTACTTC
CASSLPGLIQGGLAETQYF
>many|.|TRBV5-1|TRBJ2-1
TGCGCCAGCAGACCACCCAGCGCCTACAATGAGCAGTTCTTC
CASRPPSAYNEQFF
>.|.|TRBV28|TRBJ2-1
TGTGCCAGCAGTTTGAACAGGGTCAATGAGCAGTTCTTC
CASSLNRVNEQFF
>many|.|TRBV7-9|TRBJ2-5
TGTGCCAGCAGCTTTGACATTCGAGGGGAGACCCAGTACTTC
CASSFDIRGETQYF
>many|TRBD2|TRBV5-1|TRBJ2-1
TGCGCCAGCAGCGTGACTAGCGTCCGTGAGCAGTTCTTC
CASSVTSVREQFF
>few|.|TRBV5-1|TRBJ2-1
TGCGCCAGCAGCGTGCAGGAGGGGGCGAGGAATGAGCAGTTCTTC
CASSVQEGARNEQFF
>few|TRBD2|TRBV5-4|TRBJ2-1
TGTGCCAGCAACCCTCTAGGCCGGGGGGGCCGCGAGCAGTTCTTC
CASNPLGRGGREQFF
>.|TRBD1|TRBV6-5|TRBJ1-4
TGTGCCAGCAGTTATGACAGGGGGCAGGAGGAAAAACTGTTTTTT
CASSYDRGQEEKLFF
>.|.|TRBV6-5|TRBJ2-3
TGTGCCAGCAGTTACTCGATAGGGAGAAATACGCAGTATTTT
CASSYSIGRNTQYF
>few|TRBD2|TRBV7-9|TRBJ2-3
TGTGCCAGCGCCTCCGGGACTAGCGGGGGGGCCATACGAGCTACGCAGTATTTT
CASASGTSGGAIRATQYF
>many|.|TRBV6-6|TRBJ2-2
TGTGCCAGCAGTTTCGTGGCGGGGGCCGCGAACACCGGGGAGCTGTTTTTT
CASSFVAGAANTGELFF
>.|.|TRBV11-2|TRBJ2-5
TGTGCCAGCAGCTTACCATTCAGGGAGACCCAGTACTTC
CASSLPFRETQYF
>.|.|TRBV15|TRBJ2-5
TGTGAATCGGGAGTTCAAGAGACCCAGTACTTC
CESGVQETQYF
>.|.|TRBV5-1|TRBJ1-2
TGCGCCAGCAGCTTGGTTCCAGCTAACTATGGCTACACCTTC
CASSLVPANYGYTF
>.|TRBD2|TRBV20-1|TRBJ2-3
TGCAGTGCCCACGGAATAGCGGGGGGGACAGATACGCAGTATTTT
CSAHGIAGGTDTQYF
>many|.|TRBV4-3|TRBJ2-3
TGCGCCAGCAGCTGGGGGGGCGGGTCCTACACAGATACGCAGTATTTT
CASSWGGGSYTDTQYF
>few|TRBD1|TRBV24-1|TRBJ2-1
TGTGCCACCAGTGGGGACAGACCCCTCGCCTACAATGAGCAGTTCTTC
CATSGDRPLAYNEQFF
>few|.|TRBV20-1|TRBJ1-2
TGCAGTGCTAGAGAGGACCCTCGGGACGGCTACACCTTC
CSAREDPRDGYTF
>.|.|TRBV6-2/TRBV6-3|TRBJ2-1
TGTGCCAGCAGTCGGGGGGCTCTGCAGTTCTTC
CASSRGALQFF
>many|.|TRBV5-1|TRBJ2-3
TGTGCCAGCTCACTTGTCCCAGATACGCAGTATTTT
CASSLVPDTQYF
>many|.|TRBV7-2|TRBJ2-5
TGTGCCAGCAGCCACGACCGGTCGGGAAAGACCCAGTACTTC
CASSHDRSGKTQYF
>.|.|TRBV12-3/TRBV12-4|TRBJ2-2
TGTGCCAGCAGTTTAAGGCAGCCGAACACCGGGGAGCTGTTTTTT
CASSLRQPNTGELFF
>.|.|TRBV4-3|TRBJ1-1
TGCGCCAGCAGCCGGGCGCAGGACACTGAAGCTTTCTTT
CASSRAQDTEAFF
>few|.|TRBV7-2|TRBJ1-1
TGTGCCAGCAGCCTGGCAGGGGCTGAAGCTTTCTTT
CASSLAGAEAFF
>.|TRBD1|TRBV6-5|TRBJ1-5
TGTGCCAGCAGGCGAACCGGGACAGGGGTTGAGCCCCAGCATTTT
CASRRTGTGVEPQHF
>.|.|TRBV20-1|TRBJ1-1
TGCAGTGCTAGACCATGGGGGGTCGTCATTGAAGCTTTCTTT
CSARPWGVVIEAFF
>many|.|TRBV7-9|TRBJ1-2
TGTGCCAGCAGCCCTGAGGCCTATGGCTACACCTTC
CASSPEAYGYTF
>few|.|TRBV5-5|TRBJ1-1
TGTGCCAGCAGTGGGCGGGGCCTCACTGAAGCTTTCTTT
CASSGRGLTEAFF
>few|.|TRBV6-2/TRBV6-3|TRBJ2-5
TGTGCCAGCAGGGAGCGGTGGGAGACCCAGTACTTC
CASRERWETQYF
>many|.|TRBV15|TRBJ2-7
TGTGCCACCAGCAGAGTAATGGCAGGGCGAACTGGCGAGCAGTACTTC
CATSRVMAGRTGEQYF
>many|TRBD1|TRBV29-1|TRBJ2-5
TGCAGCGTTGATGGACAGGGAGAGACCCAGTACTTC
CSVDGQGETQYF
>few|.|TRBV7-2|TRBJ2-5
TGTGCCAGCAGCTTCATGAGGGCCAGCCAAGAGACCCAGTACTTC
CASSFMRASQETQYF
>few|.|TRBV20-1|TRBJ1-5
TGCAGTGCTAGGACCGGGCTAAATCAGCCCCAGCATTTT
CSARTGLNQPQHF
>few|.|TRBV7-2|TRBJ2-5
TGTGCCAGCAGCTTAGGGCCGGGTCGGGAGACCCAGTACTTC
CASSLGPGRETQYF
>few|.|TRBV4-3|TRBJ2-2
TGCGCCAGCAGCCAGCCCTGGGGCTCTGACACCGGGGAGCTGTTTTTT
CASSQPWGSDTGELFF
>many|TRBD2|TRBV12-3/TRBV12-4|TRBJ2-3
TGTGCCAGCACGACTAGCGGGGGGGCCGTAGATACGCAGTATTTT
CASTTSGGAVDTQYF
>.|.|TRBV7-9|TRBJ2-3
TGTGCCGTCCATAGCGGCACAGATACGCAGTATTTT
CAVHSGTDTQYF
>.|.|TRBV20-1|TRBJ1-2
TGCAGTGCTAGAGCCCCCGGGCGCTATGGCTACACCTTC
CSARAPGRYGYTF
>.|.|TRBV4-1|TRBJ2-1
TGCGCCAGCAGCCAACCCTCCCGGGGACGACAGAATGAGCAGTTCTTC
CASSQPSRGRQNEQFF
>few|.|TRBV5-4|TRBJ1-1
TGTGCCAGCAGCTGGGACACCAACACTGAAGCTTTCTTT
CASSWDTNTEAFF
>few|.|TRBV12-3/TRBV12-4|TRBJ2-2
TGTGCCAGCAGTTTTCAGTACACCGGGGAGCTGTTTTTT
CASSFQYTGELFF
>.|.|TRBV25-1|TRBJ1-1
TGTGCCAGCACGTGGACAGACACTGAAGCTTTCTTT
CASTWTDTEAFF